The rows below give T cell receptor beta chains drawn from one sample of a study of cytotoxic CD8 clonotypes in ibrutinib-treated CLL. Assay: immunoSEQ multiplex PCR; the TCRdb copy retains only in-frame clones and omits some. Among fewer than 300,000 clones listed, about 72% were seen once. The source material was PBMCs, sampled at disease progression, from a patient treated with ibrutinib. The origin of the receptors is a human donor with chronic lymphocytic leukemia. Each CDR3 is given with its conserved first and last residue. D genes are given only for firm matches. Size tells how often a clone was seen (once, few, many) or the class of an expanded clone, and some rows leave it out.

D gene	V gene	clone size	J gene	CDR3 protein	CDR3 DNA
-	TRBV18	-	TRBJ1-4	CASSPVTNEKLFF	TGTGCCAGCTCACCCGTTACGAATGAAAAACTGTTTTTT
-	TRBV25-1	-	TRBJ1-2	CASSDGGARVDGYTF	TGTGCCAGCAGTGATGGGGGGGCCCGCGTAGATGGCTACACCTTC
-	TRBV10-1	-	TRBJ1-5	CASSEGEKANQPQHF	TGCGCCAGCAGTGAGGGGGAGAAGGCCAATCAGCCCCAGCATTTT
TRBD2	TRBV6-5	once	TRBJ2-1	CASATGGGWNEQFF	TGTGCCAGCGCTACTGGCGGGGGGTGGAATGAGCAGTTCTTC
-	TRBV29-1	-	TRBJ2-7	CSARQDGYEQYF	TGCAGCGCCCGACAGGACGGCTACGAGCAGTACTTC
-	TRBV9	-	TRBJ1-6	CASSVAKGSPLHF	TGTGCCAGCAGCGTAGCTAAGGGTTCACCCCTCCACTTT
-	TRBV10-3	-	TRBJ1-1	CAISEGRGRTEAFF	TGTGCCATCAGTGAGGGTAGGGGCCGAACTGAAGCTTTCTTT
TRBD2	TRBV18	-	TRBJ2-7	CASSPREGAYEQYF	TGTGCCAGCTCACCACGGGAGGGCGCCTACGAGCAGTACTTC
-	TRBV14	-	TRBJ2-7	CASSQELSPYEQYF	TGTGCCAGCAGCCAAGAACTATCCCCCTACGAGCAGTACTTC
-	TRBV5-5	-	TRBJ2-2	CASSLVLGAGGELFF	TGTGCCAGCAGCTTGGTTTTGGGAGCCGGCGGGGAGCTGTTTTTT
TRBD2	TRBV10-3	-	TRBJ2-3	CAISLTSGSIPDTQYF	TGTGCCATCAGTCTTACTAGCGGGAGCATCCCAGATACGCAGTATTTT
-	TRBV7-8	-	TRBJ2-7	CASSSEYVAYEQYF	TGTGCCAGCAGCTCCGAGTACGTAGCCTACGAGCAGTACTTC
-	TRBV7-6	few	TRBJ1-5	CASSLGAHSNQPQHF	TGTGCCAGCAGCTTAGGCGCTCATAGCAATCAGCCCCAGCATTTT
-	TRBV2	-	TRBJ2-1	CASSDGAGYNEQFF	TGTGCCAGCAGTGATGGGGCGGGATACAATGAGCAGTTCTTC
-	TRBV6-1	-	TRBJ2-1	CASSEAETGEQFF	TGTGCCAGCAGTGAAGCGGAAACAGGGGAGCAGTTCTTC
-	TRBV4-1	few	TRBJ2-7	CASSQDKTDYEQYF	TGCGCCAGCAGCCAAGATAAGACAGACTACGAGCAGTACTTC
-	TRBV18	-	TRBJ2-7	CASSPPIGWGYEQYF	TGTGCCAGCTCACCACCGATAGGGTGGGGCTACGAGCAGTACTTC
TRBD2	TRBV5-1	-	TRBJ2-3	CASSLLAGGLMITDTQYF	TGCGCCAGCAGCTTACTAGCGGGAGGGCTGATGATTACAGATACGCAGTATTTT
-	TRBV7-6	-	TRBJ2-7	CASSLPSGPRGEQYF	TGTGCCAGCAGCTTACCTTCGGGCCCGAGAGGCGAGCAGTACTTC
TRBD2	TRBV2	once	TRBJ2-1	CASITGLAGALYNEQFF	TGTGCCAGCATAACGGGGCTAGCGGGGGCCCTCTACAATGAGCAGTTCTTC
TRBD2	TRBV5-6	-	TRBJ2-5	CASSLLAGGPPGETQYF	TGTGCCAGCAGCCTACTCGCGGGGGGCCCTCCTGGAGAGACCCAGTACTTC
-	TRBV7-6	-	TRBJ1-5	CATSRQGRDQPQHF	TGTGCCACCTCCAGGCAGGGGAGGGATCAGCCCCAGCATTTT
TRBD2	TRBV13	few	TRBJ2-3	CASSSTPFPTGTSGTDTQYF	TGTGCCAGCAGCTCTACTCCTTTTCCCACCGGGACTAGCGGCACAGATACGCAGTATTTT
TRBD1	TRBV27	-	TRBJ1-5	CASRTGGGNQPQHF	TGTGCCAGCCGGACAGGGGGCGGCAATCAGCCCCAGCATTTT
TRBD1	TRBV9	-	TRBJ1-1	CASSVVYRGGTEAFF	TGTGCCAGCAGCGTAGTGTACAGGGGAGGCACTGAAGCTTTCTTT
-	TRBV5-1	-	TRBJ2-5	CASSTGSGETQYF	TGCGCCAGCAGCACCGGGAGTGGTGAGACCCAGTACTTC
-	TRBV13	-	TRBJ2-7	CASSLVGWGETGGISYEQYF	TGTGCCAGCAGCTTAGTTGGCTGGGGAGAAACAGGTGGTATCTCATACGAGCAGTACTTC